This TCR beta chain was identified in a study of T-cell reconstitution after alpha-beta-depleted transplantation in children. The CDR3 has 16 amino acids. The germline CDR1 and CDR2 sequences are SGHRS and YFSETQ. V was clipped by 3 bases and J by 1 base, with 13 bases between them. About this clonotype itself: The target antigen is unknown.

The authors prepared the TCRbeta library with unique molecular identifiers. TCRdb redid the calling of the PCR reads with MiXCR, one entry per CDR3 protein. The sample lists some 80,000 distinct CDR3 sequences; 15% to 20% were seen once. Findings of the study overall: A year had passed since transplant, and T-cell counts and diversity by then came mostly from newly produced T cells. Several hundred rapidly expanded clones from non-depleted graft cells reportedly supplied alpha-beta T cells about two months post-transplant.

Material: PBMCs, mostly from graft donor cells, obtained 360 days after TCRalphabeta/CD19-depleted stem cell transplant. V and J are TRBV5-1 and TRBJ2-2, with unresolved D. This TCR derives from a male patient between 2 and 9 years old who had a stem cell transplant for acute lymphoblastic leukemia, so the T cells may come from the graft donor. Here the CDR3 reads CASSSMGLENTGELFF. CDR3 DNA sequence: TGCGCCAGCAGCTCGATGGGGTTAGAGAACACCGGGGAGCTGTTTTTT.